The 9 T cell receptor beta chains below come from one sample, sequenced in a study of blood T cell repertoires in COVID-19. The protocol was immunoSEQ multiplex PCR, while the TCRdb copy is restricted to in-frame clones and leaves out a portion. The sample contains about 120,000 clones, less than 85% of which appear only once. The sequencing input was peripheral blood. Source of these receptors: a human donor with acute or convalescent COVID-19. The donor label of this sample is uncertain.

This chain uses TRBV5-1 with TRBJ2-5; 8 bases line up with TRBD2. After removal of 5 bases from V and 2 bases from J, the junction contained 8 bases not matched to a gene. Germline values: CDR1 SGHRS, CDR2 YFSETQ. The CDR3 consists of 15 residues. CDR3 in amino acids: CASSASPGGQETQYF. CDR3 bases: TGCGCCAGCAGTGCTTCTCCGGGGGGGCAAGAGACCCAGTACTTC.

This chain joins TRBV28 and TRBJ1-2; the D is unclear. V lost 8 bases and J lost 3, with 10 bases in between. Per the germline V gene, CDR1 is MDHEN and CDR2 is SYDVKM. The CDR3 totals 12 residues. CDR3 DNA: TGTGCCAGCCCCAGGTGGGACTATGGCTACACCTTC. Translating gives CASPRWDYGYTF.

With regard to this clone: This CDR3 is also generated by other DNA sequences in the sample. The chain joins TRBV5-1 to TRBJ2-5; 7 bases match TRBD2. CDR3 length equals 13 residues. After removal of 4 bases from V and 4 bases from J, the junction contained 4 bases not matched to a gene. The germline V gene encodes CDR1 SGHRS and CDR2 YFSETQ. In DNA form, the CDR3 reads TGCGCCAGCAGCAGCGGGACTCGAGAGACCCAGTACTTC. It codes for CASSSGTRETQYF. The full variable domain, completed using reference TRBV5-1 and TRBJ2-5, is KAGVTQTPRYLIKTRGQQVTLSCSPISGHRSVSWYQQTPGQGLQFLFEYFSETQRNKGNFPGRFSGRQFSNSRSEMNVSTLELGDSALYLCASSSGTRETQYFGPGTRLLVL.

This chain uses TRBV3-1 (or the pseudogene TRBV3-2) with TRBJ2-1; 14 bases line up with TRBD2. This CDR3 comprises 18 residues. The V gene's germline CDR1 is LGHDT and CDR2 YNNKEL (reference sequence). V was pared by 4 bases and J by 10 bases, with 15 bases of the junction left unmatched. The chain's CDR3 is CASSPPGLAGGSKREQFF. CDR3 bases: TGTGCCAGCAGCCCCCCCGGACTAGCGGGGGGTTCTAAGAGGGAGCAGTTCTTC.

This clone has more than one count but fewer than ten. This chain connects TRBV7-9 to TRBJ1-6, with TRBD1 identical over 8 bases. Germline V gene lookup returns CDR1 SEHNR and CDR2 FQNEAQ (reference sequence). The CDR3 length is 14 residues. J gave up 9 bases and V 1 base, and 2 bases lay outside the gene matches. Here the CDR3 reads CASSLGTGFSPLHF. The CDR3 DNA reads TGTGCCAGCAGCTTAGGGACAGGGTTTTCACCCCTCCACTTT.

A few counts support this clone. This chain uses TRBV10-3 with TRBJ2-1, with D possibly TRBD2 on 6 matching bases. The CDR3 spans 14 residues. Germline CDR1 and CDR2: ENHRY and SYGVKD. V was clipped by 3 bases and J by 8 bases, with 14 bases between them. The CDR3 loop is CAISDPGGGDEQFF. The CDR3 region has the DNA TGTGCCATCAGTGATCCCGGTGGAGGGGATGAGCAGTTCTTC.

CDR3 loop: CASSTSKGYGYTF. The DNA of the CDR3 is TGTGCCAGTAGTACCTCGAAGGGGTATGGCTACACCTTC. The chain carries TRBV19 and TRBJ1-2; D is possibly TRBD1 (5 bases). CDR3 length equals 13 residues. Germline V CDR1 and CDR2: LNHDA, SQIVND (reference sequence). V was pared by 4 bases and J by 5 bases, with 11 bases between.

The gene calls are TRBV10-3 and TRBJ2-2, with TRBD1 identical over 8 bases. Unmatched junction bases numbered 5, after V lost 10 bases and J lost 1 base. This CDR3 region has 14 residues. Germline V gives CDR1 ENHRY, CDR2 SYGVKD. In DNA, the CDR3 is TGTGCCACCTGGACAGGGAGGAACACCGGGGAGCTGTTTTTT. Encoded protein: CATWTGRNTGELFF.

This chain connects TRBV7-3 to TRBJ1-1; D perhaps matches TRBD1 (6 bases). The germline CDR1 and CDR2 sequences are SGHTA and FQGTGA. Trimming shortened V by 5 bases and J by 4 bases, and 11 bases separated the two germline ends. This CDR3 has 13 residues. This CDR3 is CASSPQGLTEAFF. CDR3 coding DNA: TGTGCCAGCAGCCCCCAGGGGCTCACTGAAGCTTTCTTT.